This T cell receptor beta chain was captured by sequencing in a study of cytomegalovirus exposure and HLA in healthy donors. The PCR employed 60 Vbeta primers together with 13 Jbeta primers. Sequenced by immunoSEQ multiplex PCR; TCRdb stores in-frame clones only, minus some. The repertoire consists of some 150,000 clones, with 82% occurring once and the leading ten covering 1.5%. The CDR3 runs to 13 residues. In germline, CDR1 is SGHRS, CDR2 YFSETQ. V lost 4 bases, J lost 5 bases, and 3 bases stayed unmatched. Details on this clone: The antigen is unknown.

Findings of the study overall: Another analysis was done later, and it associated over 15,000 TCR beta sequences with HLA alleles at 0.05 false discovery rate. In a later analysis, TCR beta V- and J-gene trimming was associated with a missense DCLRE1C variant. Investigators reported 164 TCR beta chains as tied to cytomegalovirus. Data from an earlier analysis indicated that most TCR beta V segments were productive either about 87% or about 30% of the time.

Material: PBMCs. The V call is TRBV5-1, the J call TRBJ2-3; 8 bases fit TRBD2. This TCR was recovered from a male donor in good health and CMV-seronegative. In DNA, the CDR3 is TGCGCCAGCAGCCGGGGGGGCGAAGATACGCAGTATTTT. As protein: CASSRGGEDTQYF.